This is a list of T cell receptor beta chains from one sample in a study of beta chain features in type 1 diabetes. Only in-frame clones appear in the TCRdb table, and some are missing; sequencing was by immunoSEQ multiplex PCR. The data contain around 360,000 clones, over 10% of them singletons. Sequenced input: naive CD4+ T cells from blood. These receptors originate from a woman between 18 and 29 years old with type 1 diabetes. CDR3s leave out the opening cysteine and the closing phenylalanine or tryptophan.

v_gene	j_gene	CDR3aa
TRBV29-1	TRBJ2-2	SADRPNTGELF
TRBV6-5	TRBJ2-7	ASRPTGTYEQY
TRBV15	TRBJ1-2	ATSRDPYGYT
TRBV11-3	TRBJ2-6	ASSSPGANVLT
TRBV4-3	TRBJ2-7	ASSQGLGPNGVEQY
TRBV29-1	TRBJ2-1	SVFFPGQGALEQF
TRBV10-3	TRBJ2-3	ATLWTGTDTQY
TRBV29-1	TRBJ2-5	SVESTLQETQY
TRBV7-2	TRBJ2-1	ASSMTRSSYNEQF
TRBV4-3	TRBJ2-2	ASSQTQGAGELF
TRBV27	TRBJ2-7	ASKSAGGIYEQY
TRBV19	TRBJ1-1	ASSIVYRGRYTEAF
TRBV5-1	TRBJ2-3	ASSSGGTDTQY
TRBV6-6	TRBJ2-7	ASSSMWGGTHEQY
TRBV7-2	TRBJ2-5	ASSLGTSVGTQY
TRBV25-1	TRBJ2-1	ASSLAGGSGEQF
TRBV5-6	TRBJ1-5	ASSERDNNQPQH
TRBV19	TRBJ1-1	ASRAQILNTEAF
TRBV29-1	-	SVWPGLADYEQY
TRBV18	TRBJ1-4	ASSPGQGDEKLF
TRBV5-6	TRBJ2-2	ASSWAGTSPSGELF
TRBV5-1	TRBJ1-6	ASSLERGEVNSPLH
TRBV10-3	TRBJ2-4	AISQSSGSRNIQY
TRBV7-9	TRBJ1-4	ASSLPLTNRNNEKLF
TRBV12-5	TRBJ1-1	ASGLAPGGFNTEAF
TRBV5-8	TRBJ1-2	ASSFWSPYGYT
TRBV28	TRBJ2-7	ASSFQGGGFEQY
TRBV19	TRBJ1-5	ACRGQVKGQPQH
TRBV5-1	TRBJ2-5	ASSPGDRKETQY
TRBV19	TRBJ2-2	ASSIDFWTGELF
TRBV18	TRBJ1-2	ASSQGQGLYGYT
TRBV18	TRBJ2-3	ASSPRWTDTQY
TRBV5-1	TRBJ2-3	ASKTGTDTQY
TRBV9	TRBJ1-6	ASSAQGAGNNSPLH
TRBV5-4	TRBJ2-5	ASNPQGSAETQY
TRBV11-2	TRBJ2-1	ATQARVAGGHNEQF
TRBV4-1	TRBJ1-5	ASSQLQGAAQPQH
TRBV5-1	TRBJ1-4	ASSAVTATNEKLF
TRBV4-3	TRBJ2-5	ASSQGTGNIQETQY